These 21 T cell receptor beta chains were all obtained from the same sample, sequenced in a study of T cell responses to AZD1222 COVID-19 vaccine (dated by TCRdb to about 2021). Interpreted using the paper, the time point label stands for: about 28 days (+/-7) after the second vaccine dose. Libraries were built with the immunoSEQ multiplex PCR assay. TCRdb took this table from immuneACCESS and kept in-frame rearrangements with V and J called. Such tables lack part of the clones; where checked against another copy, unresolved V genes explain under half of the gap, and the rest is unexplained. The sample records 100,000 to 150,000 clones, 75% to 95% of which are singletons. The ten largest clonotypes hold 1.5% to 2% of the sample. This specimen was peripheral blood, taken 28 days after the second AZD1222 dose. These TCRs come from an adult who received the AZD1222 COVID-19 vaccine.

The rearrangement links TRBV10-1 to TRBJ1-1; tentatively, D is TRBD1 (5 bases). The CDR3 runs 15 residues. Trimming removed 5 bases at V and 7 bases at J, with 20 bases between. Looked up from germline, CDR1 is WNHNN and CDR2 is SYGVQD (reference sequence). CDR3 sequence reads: CASSQGTSGKDEAFF. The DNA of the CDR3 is TGCGCCAGCAGTCAAGGGACTTCAGGGAAGGATGAAGCTTTCTTT.

The chain's CDR3 is CASNTRTGGPNTEAFF. The CDR3 DNA follows: TGTGCCAGTAACACAAGGACAGGGGGCCCGAACACTGAAGCTTTCTTT. The chain uses TRBV19 and TRBJ1-1, with 11 nucleotides matching TRBD1. V lost 7 bases to trimming and J lost 1 base; unmatched junction nucleotides: 8. CDR3 size: 16 residues. CDR1 and CDR2 (germline): LNHDA, SQIVND (reference sequence). Using reference TRBV19 and TRBJ1-1 for the parts outside the CDR3, the full variable domain is DGGITQSPKYLFRKEGQNVTLSCEQNLNHDAMYWYRQDPGQGLRLIYYSQIVNDFQKGDIAEGYSVSREKKESFPLTVTSAQKNPTAFYLCASNTRTGGPNTEAFFGQGTRLTVV.

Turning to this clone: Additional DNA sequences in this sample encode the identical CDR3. CDR3 region: CASSISVNTEAFF. CDR3 DNA sequence: TGTGCCAGTAGTATTTCAGTGAACACTGAAGCTTTCTTT. V and J are TRBV19 and TRBJ1-1; D not resolved. Trimming took 3 bases from V and 0 from J, leaving 5 bases between them. Germline values: CDR1 LNHDA, CDR2 SQIVND (reference sequence). This CDR3 has 13 residues. The complete variable domain, with remaining parts taken from reference TRBV19 and TRBJ1-1, reads DGGITQSPKYLFRKEGQNVTLSCEQNLNHDAMYWYRQDPGQGLRLIYYSQIVNDFQKGDIAEGYSVSREKKESFPLTVTSAQKNPTAFYLCASSISVNTEAFFGQGTRLTVV.

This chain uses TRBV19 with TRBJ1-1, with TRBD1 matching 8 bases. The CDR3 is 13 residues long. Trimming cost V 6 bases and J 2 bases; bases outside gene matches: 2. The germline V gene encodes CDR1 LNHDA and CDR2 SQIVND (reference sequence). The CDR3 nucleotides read TGTGCCAGTAGCAGGGGGCTTAACACTGAAGCTTTCTTT. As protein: CASSRGLNTEAFF.

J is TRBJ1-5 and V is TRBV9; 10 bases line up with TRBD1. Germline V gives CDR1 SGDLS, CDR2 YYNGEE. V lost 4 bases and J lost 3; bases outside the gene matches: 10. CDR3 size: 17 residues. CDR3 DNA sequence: TGTGCCAGCAGCCCCTGGGGGGACAGGGGCTCCAATCAGCCCCAGCATTTT. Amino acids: CASSPWGDRGSNQPQHF. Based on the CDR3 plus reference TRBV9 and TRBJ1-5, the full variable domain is DSGVTQTPKHLITATGQRVTLRCSPRSGDLSVYWYQQSLDQGLQFLIQYYNGEERAKGNILERFSAQQFPDLHSELNLSSLELGDSALYFCASSPWGDRGSNQPQHFGDGTRLSIL.

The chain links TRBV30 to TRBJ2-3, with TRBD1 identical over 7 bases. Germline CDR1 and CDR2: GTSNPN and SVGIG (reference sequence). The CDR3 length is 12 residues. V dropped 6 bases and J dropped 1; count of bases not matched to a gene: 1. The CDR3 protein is CACDRGTDTQYF. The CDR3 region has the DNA TGTGCCTGCGACAGGGGCACAGATACGCAGTATTTT.

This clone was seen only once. CDR3 sequence reads: CASSPDRDNSPLHF. Written as DNA, the CDR3 is TGTGCCAGCAGCCCCGACAGGGATAATTCACCCCTCCACTTT. The rearrangement joins TRBV7-9 to TRBJ1-6, with TRBD1 identical over 7 bases. CDR1 is SEHNR and CDR2 is FQNEAQ in the germline V gene (reference sequence). CDR3 length: 14 amino acids. Trimming removed 5 bases from V and 5 bases from J; junction bases left unmatched: 3. Supplemented by reference TRBV7-9 and TRBJ1-6, the full variable domain reads DTGVSQNPRHKITKRGQNVTFRCDPISEHNRLYWYRQTLGQGPEFLTYFQNEAQLEKSRLLSDRFSAERPKGSFSTLEIQRTEQGDSAMYLCASSPDRDNSPLHFGNGTRLTVT.

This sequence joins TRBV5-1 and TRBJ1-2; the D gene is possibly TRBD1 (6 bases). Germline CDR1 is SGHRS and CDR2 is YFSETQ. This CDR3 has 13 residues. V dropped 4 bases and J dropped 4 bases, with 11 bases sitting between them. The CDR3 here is CASSPGERYGYTF. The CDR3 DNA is TGCGCCAGCAGCCCAGGGGAACGCTATGGCTACACCTTC.

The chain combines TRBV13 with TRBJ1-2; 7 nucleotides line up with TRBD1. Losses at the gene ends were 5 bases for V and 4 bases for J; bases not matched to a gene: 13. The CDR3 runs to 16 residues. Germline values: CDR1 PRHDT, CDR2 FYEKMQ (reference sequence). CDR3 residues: CASSPRGAGQPYGYTF. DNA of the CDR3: TGTGCCAGCAGCCCAAGGGGCGCGGGACAGCCCTATGGCTACACCTTC.

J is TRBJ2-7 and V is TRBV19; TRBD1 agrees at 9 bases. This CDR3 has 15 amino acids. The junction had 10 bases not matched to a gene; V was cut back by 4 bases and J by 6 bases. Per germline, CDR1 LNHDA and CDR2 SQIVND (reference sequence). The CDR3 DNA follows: TGTGCCAGTAGTAACCATCCGGGACAGGGAATCGAGCAGTACTTC. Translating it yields CASSNHPGQGIEQYF. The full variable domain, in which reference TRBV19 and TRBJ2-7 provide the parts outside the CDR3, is DGGITQSPKYLFRKEGQNVTLSCEQNLNHDAMYWYRQDPGQGLRLIYYSQIVNDFQKGDIAEGYSVSREKKESFPLTVTSAQKNPTAFYLCASSNHPGQGIEQYFGPGTRLTVT.

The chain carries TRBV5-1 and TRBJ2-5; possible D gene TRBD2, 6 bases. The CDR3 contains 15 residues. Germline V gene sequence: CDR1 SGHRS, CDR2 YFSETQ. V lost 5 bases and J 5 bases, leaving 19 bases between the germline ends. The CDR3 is CASREGTPPVETQYF. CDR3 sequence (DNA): TGCGCCAGCAGAGAAGGGACTCCACCCGTGGAGACCCAGTACTTC.

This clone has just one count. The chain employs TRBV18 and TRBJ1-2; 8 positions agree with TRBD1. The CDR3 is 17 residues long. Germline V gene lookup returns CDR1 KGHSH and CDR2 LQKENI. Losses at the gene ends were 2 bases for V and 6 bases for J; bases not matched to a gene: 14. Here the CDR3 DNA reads TGTGCCAGCTCACCAAGAATGTCGGGACAGGAAGAACATGGCTACACCTTC. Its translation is CASSPRMSGQEEHGYTF.

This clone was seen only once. CDR3 in DNA: TGTGCCAGCAGTGAAACAGGCCCCACAGATACGCAGTATTTT. As protein: CASSETGPTDTQYF. This chain connects TRBV6-1 to TRBJ2-3; the D gene is possibly TRBD1 (5 bases). Trimming pared 2 bases from V and 2 bases from J, leaving 8 bases between. The CDR3 runs 14 residues. Germline V CDR1 and CDR2: MNHNS, SASEGT.

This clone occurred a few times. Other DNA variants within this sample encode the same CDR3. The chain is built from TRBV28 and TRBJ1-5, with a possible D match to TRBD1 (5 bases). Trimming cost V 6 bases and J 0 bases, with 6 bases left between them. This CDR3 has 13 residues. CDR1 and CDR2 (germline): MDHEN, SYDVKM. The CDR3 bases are TGTGCCAGCAGGGGGGGTAGCAATCAGCCCCAGCATTTT. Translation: CASRGGSNQPQHF.

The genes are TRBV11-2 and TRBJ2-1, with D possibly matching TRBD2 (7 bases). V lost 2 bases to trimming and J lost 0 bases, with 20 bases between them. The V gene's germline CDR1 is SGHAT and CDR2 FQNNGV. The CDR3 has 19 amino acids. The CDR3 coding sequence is TGTGCCAGCAGCTTAAGACCCATCCCGGGGGGCCTCTCCTACAATGAGCAGTTCTTC. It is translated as CASSLRPIPGGLSYNEQFF.

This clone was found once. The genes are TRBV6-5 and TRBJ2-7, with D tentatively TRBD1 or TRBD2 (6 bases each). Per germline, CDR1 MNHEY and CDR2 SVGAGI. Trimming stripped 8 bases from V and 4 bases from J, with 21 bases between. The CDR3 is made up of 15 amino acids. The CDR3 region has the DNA TGTGCCAGCGGAAGAGGGGGGCGGGTGTCTTACGAGCAGTACTTC. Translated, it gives CASGRGGRVSYEQYF.

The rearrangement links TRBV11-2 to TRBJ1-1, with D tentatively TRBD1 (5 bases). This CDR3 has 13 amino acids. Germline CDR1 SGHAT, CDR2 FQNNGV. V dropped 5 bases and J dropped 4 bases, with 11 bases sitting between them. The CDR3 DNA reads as TGTGCCAGCAGCCGACGGGGGGGCACTGAAGCTTTCTTT. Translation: CASSRRGGTEAFF.

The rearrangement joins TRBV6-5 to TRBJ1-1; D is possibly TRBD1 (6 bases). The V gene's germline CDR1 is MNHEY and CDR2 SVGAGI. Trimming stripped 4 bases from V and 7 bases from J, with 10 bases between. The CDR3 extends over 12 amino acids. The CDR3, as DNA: TGTGCCAGCAGTTTGACACAGGGTGAAGCTTTCTTT. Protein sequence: CASSLTQGEAFF.

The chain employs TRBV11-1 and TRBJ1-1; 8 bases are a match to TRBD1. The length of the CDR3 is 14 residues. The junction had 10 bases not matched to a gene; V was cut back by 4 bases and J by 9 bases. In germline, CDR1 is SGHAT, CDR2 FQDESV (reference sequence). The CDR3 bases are TGTGCCAGCAGCTGGGGACAGGAGAATCGGAAAGCTTTCTTT. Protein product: CASSWGQENRKAFF.

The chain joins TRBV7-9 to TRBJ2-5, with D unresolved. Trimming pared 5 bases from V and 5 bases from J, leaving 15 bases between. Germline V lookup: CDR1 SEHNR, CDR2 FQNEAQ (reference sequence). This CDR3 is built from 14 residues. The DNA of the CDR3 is TGTGCCAGCAGCGTCGACCCTGTGAGGGAGACCCAGTACTTC. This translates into CASSVDPVRETQYF.

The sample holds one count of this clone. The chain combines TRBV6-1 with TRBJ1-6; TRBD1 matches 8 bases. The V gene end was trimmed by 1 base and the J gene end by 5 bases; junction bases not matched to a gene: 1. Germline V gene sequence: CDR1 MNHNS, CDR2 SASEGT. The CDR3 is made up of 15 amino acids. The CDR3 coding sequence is TGTGCCAGCAGTGAAGGACAGGGGAATAATTCACCCCTCCACTTT. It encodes CASSEGQGNNSPLHF.